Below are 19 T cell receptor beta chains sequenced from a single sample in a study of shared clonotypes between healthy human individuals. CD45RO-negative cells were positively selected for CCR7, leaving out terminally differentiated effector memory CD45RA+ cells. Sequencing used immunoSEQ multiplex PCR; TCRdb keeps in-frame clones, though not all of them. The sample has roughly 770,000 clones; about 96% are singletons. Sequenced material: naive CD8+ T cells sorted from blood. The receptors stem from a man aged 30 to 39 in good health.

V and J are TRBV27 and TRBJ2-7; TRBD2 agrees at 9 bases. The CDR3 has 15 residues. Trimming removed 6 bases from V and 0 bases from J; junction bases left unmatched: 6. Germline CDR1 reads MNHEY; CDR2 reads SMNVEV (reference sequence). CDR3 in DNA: TGTGCCAGCAGCAGACTAGCGGCTAGCTCCTACGAGCAGTACTTC. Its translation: CASSRLAASSYEQYF.

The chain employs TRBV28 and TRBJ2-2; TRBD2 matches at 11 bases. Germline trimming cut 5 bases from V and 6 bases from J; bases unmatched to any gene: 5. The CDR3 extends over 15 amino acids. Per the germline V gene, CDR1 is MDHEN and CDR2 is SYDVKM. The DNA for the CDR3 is TGTGCCAGCAGTCCTCTAGCGGGAGGCGCCGGGGAGCTGTTTTTT. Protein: CASSPLAGGAGELFF.

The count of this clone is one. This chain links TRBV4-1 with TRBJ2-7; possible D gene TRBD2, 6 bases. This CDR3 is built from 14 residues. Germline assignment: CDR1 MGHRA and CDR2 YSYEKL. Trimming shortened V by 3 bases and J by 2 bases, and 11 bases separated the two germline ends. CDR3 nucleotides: TGCGCCAGCAGCCATTCAGGACTAACCTACGAGCAGTACTTC. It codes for CASSHSGLTYEQYF.

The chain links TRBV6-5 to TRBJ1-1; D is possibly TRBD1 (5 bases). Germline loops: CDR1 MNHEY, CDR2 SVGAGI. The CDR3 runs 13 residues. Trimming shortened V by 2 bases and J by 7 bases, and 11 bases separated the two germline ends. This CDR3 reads CASSYPTGDEAFF. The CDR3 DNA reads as TGTGCCAGCAGTTACCCGACGGGGGATGAAGCTTTCTTT.

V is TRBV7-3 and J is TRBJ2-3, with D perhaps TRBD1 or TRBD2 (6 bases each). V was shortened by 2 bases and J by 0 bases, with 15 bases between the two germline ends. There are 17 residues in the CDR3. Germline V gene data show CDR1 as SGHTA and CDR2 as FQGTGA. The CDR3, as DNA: TGTGCCAGCAGCTTAGCCATCGGGGGCGGTAGCACAGATACGCAGTATTTT. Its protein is CASSLAIGGGSTDTQYF.

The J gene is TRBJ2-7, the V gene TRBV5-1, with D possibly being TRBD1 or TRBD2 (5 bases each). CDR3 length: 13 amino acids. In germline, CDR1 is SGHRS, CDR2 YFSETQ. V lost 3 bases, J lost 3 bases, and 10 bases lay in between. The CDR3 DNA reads TGCGCCAGCAGCTGGGACGGTGTCTACGAGCAGTACTTC. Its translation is CASSWDGVYEQYF.

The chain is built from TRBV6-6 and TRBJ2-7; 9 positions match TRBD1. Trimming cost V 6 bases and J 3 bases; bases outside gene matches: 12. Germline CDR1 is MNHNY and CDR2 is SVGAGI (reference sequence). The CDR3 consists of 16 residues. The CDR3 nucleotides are TGTGCCAGCAGCCACTCTCGACAGGGGGACTTCTACGAGCAGTACTTC. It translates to CASSHSRQGDFYEQYF.

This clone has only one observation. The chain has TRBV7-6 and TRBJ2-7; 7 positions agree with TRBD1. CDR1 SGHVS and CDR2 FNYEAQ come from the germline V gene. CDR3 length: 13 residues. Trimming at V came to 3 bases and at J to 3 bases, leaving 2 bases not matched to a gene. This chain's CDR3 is CASSFTGDYEQYF. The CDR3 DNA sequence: TGTGCCAGCAGCTTCACAGGGGACTACGAGCAGTACTTC. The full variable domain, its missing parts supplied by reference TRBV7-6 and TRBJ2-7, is GAGVSQSPRYKVTKRGQDVALRCDPISGHVSLYWYRQALGQGPEFLTYFNYEAQQDKSGLPNDRFSAERPEGSISTLTIQRTEQRDSAMYRCASSFTGDYEQYFGPGTRLTVT.

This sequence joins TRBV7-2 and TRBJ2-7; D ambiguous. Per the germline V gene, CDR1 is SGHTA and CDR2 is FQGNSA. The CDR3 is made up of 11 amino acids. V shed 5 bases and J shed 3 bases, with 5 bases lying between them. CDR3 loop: CASSKNYEQYF. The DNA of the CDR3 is TGTGCCAGCAGCAAAAACTACGAGCAGTACTTC.

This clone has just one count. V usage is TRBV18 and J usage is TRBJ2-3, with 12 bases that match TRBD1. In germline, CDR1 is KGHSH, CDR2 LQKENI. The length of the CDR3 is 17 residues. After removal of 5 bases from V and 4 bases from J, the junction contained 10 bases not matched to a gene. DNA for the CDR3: TGTGCCAGCTCAAAATATTCCGGGACAGGGGGCTCAGATACGCAGTATTTT. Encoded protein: CASSKYSGTGGSDTQYF.

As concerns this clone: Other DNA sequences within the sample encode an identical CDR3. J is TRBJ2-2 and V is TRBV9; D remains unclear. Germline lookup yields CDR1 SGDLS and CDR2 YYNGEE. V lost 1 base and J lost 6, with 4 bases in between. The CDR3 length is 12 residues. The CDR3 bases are TGTGCCAGCAGCGTACTGGCCGGGGAGCTGTTTTTT. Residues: CASSVLAGELFF.

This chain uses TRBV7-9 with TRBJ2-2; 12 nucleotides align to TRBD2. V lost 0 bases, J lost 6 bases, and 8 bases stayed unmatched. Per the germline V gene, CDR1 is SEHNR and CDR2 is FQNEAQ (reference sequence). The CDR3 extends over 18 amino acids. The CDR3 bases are TGTGCCAGCAGCTTAGCATTCGGAGGACTAGCGGGACCCGGGGAGCTGTTTTTT. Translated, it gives CASSLAFGGLAGPGELFF.

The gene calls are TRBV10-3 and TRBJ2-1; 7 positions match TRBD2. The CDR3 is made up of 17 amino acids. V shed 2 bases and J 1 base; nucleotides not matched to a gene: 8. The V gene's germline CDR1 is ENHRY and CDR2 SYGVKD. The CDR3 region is CAISERGGGTSYNEQFF. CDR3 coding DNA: TGTGCCATCAGTGAGCGTGGCGGGGGAACATCCTACAATGAGCAGTTCTTC.

For the CDR3, the DNA is TGTGCCAGCAGTTTCTGGACAGGGGGCGCAGATACGCAGTATTTT. It codes for CASSFWTGGADTQYF. This chain connects TRBV6-5 to TRBJ2-3, with TRBD1 identical over 11 bases. The germline V gene has CDR1 MNHEY and CDR2 SVGAGI. V dropped 4 bases and J dropped 4; count of bases not matched to a gene: 4. There are 15 residues in the CDR3.

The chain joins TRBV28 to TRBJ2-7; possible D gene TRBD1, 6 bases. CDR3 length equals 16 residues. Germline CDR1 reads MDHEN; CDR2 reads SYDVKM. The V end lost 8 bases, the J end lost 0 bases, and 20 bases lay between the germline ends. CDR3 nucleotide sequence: TGTGCCAGCGAGCCCGGGGCGACAGGCCTCTCCTACGAGCAGTACTTC. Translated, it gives CASEPGATGLSYEQYF.

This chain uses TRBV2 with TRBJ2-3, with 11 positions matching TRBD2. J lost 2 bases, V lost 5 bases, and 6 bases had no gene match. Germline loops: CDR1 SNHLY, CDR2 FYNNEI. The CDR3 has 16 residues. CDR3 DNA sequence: TGTGCCAGCAGTTATAGCGGGAGGGCCTCCACAGATACGCAGTATTTT. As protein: CASSYSGRASTDTQYF.

The CDR3 bases are TGTGCCAGCAGTTTAAGATTCGGTCAGCCCCAGCATTTT. This translates into CASSLRFGQPQHF. The rearrangement joins TRBV28 to TRBJ1-5; the D is unclear. V lost 2 bases and J 6 bases, leaving 8 bases between the germline ends. The CDR3 length is 13 residues. Germline values: CDR1 MDHEN, CDR2 SYDVKM. The variable domain in full, completed from reference TRBV28 and TRBJ1-5, reads DVKVTQSSRYLVKRTGEKVFLECVQDMDHENMFWYRQDPGLGLRLIYFSYDVKMKEKGDIPEGYSVSREKKERFSLILESASTNQTSMYLCASSLRFGQPQHFGDGTRLSIL.

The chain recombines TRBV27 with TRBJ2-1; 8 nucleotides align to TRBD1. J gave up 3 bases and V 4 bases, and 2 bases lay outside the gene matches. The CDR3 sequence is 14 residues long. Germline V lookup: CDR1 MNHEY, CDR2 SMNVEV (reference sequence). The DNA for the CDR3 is TGTGCCAGCAGTTGGGGACAGGACTACAATGAGCAGTTCTTC. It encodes CASSWGQDYNEQFF.

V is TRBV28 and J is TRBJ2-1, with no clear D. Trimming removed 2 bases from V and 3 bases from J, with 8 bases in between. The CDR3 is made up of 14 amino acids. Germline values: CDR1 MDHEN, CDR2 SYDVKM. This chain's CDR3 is CASSLGSNYNEQFF. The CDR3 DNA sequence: TGTGCCAGCAGTTTAGGGTCAAACTACAATGAGCAGTTCTTC.